This T cell receptor (beta chain) came from a study of blood T cell repertoires in COVID-19. Study-level information: Samples taken during acute and convalescent COVID-19 were collected in the United States, Italy and Spain. PBMCs, B-cell-depleted T cells, or T cells provided the cDNA or gDNA that made up the material.

Source study methods: The assay estimated nucleated cells by amplifying reference gene primers. Sequencing was performed with immunoSEQ multiplex PCR; in TCRdb, only in-frame clones are kept and a portion is missing. That table is the source of V, J and clone size, and D and trimming were worked out from the DNA. This sample has 350,000 or so clones, with over 85% found just once. The Seattle patients joined while their infection was active and were tracked longitudinally afterward. Losses at the gene ends were 6 bases for V and 3 bases for J; bases not matched to a gene: 4. CDR3 length: 13 amino acids. CDR1 and CDR2 (germline): ENHRY, SYGVKD.

The sequence was obtained from a woman aged 60-75 years with COVID-19, enrolled during active disease. The sequenced material came from peripheral blood. J is TRBJ1-2 and V is TRBV10-3; TRBD1 matches 7 bases. CDR3 in amino acids: CAIRPTGDYGYTF. CDR3 nucleotides: TGTGCCATCAGACCCACAGGGGACTATGGCTACACCTTC.